This TCR beta chain was recovered during a study of regulatory T cells in long-lasting Graves disease. The wider study: Graves' patients who were just diagnosed had used antithyroid drugs for under 3 months. Whole-study results and caveats: Thyroid tissue was not studied; only peripheral blood was.

This clonotype was found many times. Its matching antigen is unknown. Arm-PCR of CDR3 regions and iRepertoire HTBI primers were the basis on which TCR beta libraries were built. TCRdb re-analysed the multiplex PCR reads in MiXCR, keeping a single row per CDR3 protein. The sample records approximately 400,000 distinct CDR3 sequences, 14% to 15% being singletons. This sample's time point: newly diagnosed GD, antithyroid drugs for less than 3 months. PBMC RNA was the source of the TCR library. The same sample was also used in a study of T cells in Graves' hyperthyroidism and ophthalmopathy. Per that study: Peripheral blood also featured most of the thyroid clonotypes expanded above 0.001.

The sample in question was peripheral blood mononuclear cells (PBMCs), obtained at new diagnosis, from a patient treated with antithyroid drugs. The receptor was derived from a woman between 25 and 40 years old with Graves disease.

This CDR3 reads CASSPIAGEETQYF. For the CDR3, the DNA is TGTGCCAGCAGCCCTATAGCGGGAGAGGAGACCCAGTACTTC. This chain uses TRBV7-8 with TRBJ2-5; 9 bases fit TRBD2. The length of the CDR3 is 14 residues. J was trimmed by 5 bases and V by 5 bases; bases with no gene match: 6. CDR1 is SGHVS, CDR2 FQNEAQ, per germline.